This paragraph reports one T cell receptor beta chain. This sample is drawn from a study of shared clonotypes between healthy human individuals. Looking at the study overall: The people who gave samples were a couple of women and three men aged 18 to 49.

The CDR3 consists of 18 residues. CDR1 SGHRS and CDR2 YFSETQ come from the germline V gene. The J segment lost 0 bases and the V segment lost 2 bases, leaving 7 bases of the junction unmatched. Generated by immunoSEQ multiplex PCR, the TCRdb table keeps only in-frame clones and is missing some. The table lists more than 850,000 clones, about 84% of them singletons. The sample comprised memory CD4+ T cells from PBMCs. Specified subset: CD45RA-negative fraction. This clonotype was sampled from a man aged 18 to 35 in good health. Some clones in this sample may be carry-over from other donors' samples. This sequence joins TRBV5-1 and TRBJ2-6; 8 positions agree with TRBD2. The CDR3 reads CASSFTSGLLSGANVLTF. CDR3 DNA sequence: TGCGCCAGCAGCTTTACTAGCGGACTCCTCTCTGGGGCCAACGTCCTGACTTTC.